The T cell receptor (beta chain) under discussion was sequenced for a study of T-cell memory formation after mild COVID-19. Study background: TCR clusters were mostly donor specific.

This clonotype turned up a few times. Its antigen is not known. In TCRdb, the 5' RACE reads were re-called with MiXCR into one record per CDR3 protein. There are 400,000 or so distinct CDR3 sequences in the sample; around a fifth occur only once, and 12% lies in the top ten. The CDR3 covers 17 residues. Per germline, CDR1 SGHKS and CDR2 YYEKEE (reference sequence). After removal of 0 bases from V and 4 bases from J, the junction contained 9 bases not matched to a gene. General study points: The study detected some responding clones in pre-infection memory, suggesting cross-reactive memory joined. Researchers could not confirm that second-wave clones peaking on day 37 targeted SARS-CoV-2.

This rearrangement joins TRBV5-5 to TRBJ2-3; TRBD2 matches at 9 bases. Sequenced: PBMCs or a T cell subset sorted from them (not recorded which). The sequence was obtained from an adult woman who had mild COVID-19 (a few samples of this study predate the infection). Cell type and time point are not known. The CDR3 here is CASSLGGRGGAADTQYF. Written as DNA, the CDR3 is TGTGCCAGCAGCTTGGGCGGACGCGGGGGGGCCGCAGATACGCAGTATTTT.